This is a list of T cell receptor beta chains from one sample in a study of early T cells in non-severe SARS-CoV-2 infection. Each CDR3 protein is one row after TCRdb ran MiXCR on the 5' RACE reads. The repertoire has more than 85,000 distinct CDR3 sequences, about 15% of them found once; the top ten carry roughly 1.3%. The sequenced material came from whole blood. The origin of the receptors is an adult who was a healthcare worker with PCR-confirmed SARS-CoV-2 infection or an uninfected control (not recorded which). The CDR3 runs from the conserved cysteine through the conserved F or W. A D gene is named only where the DNA matches it firmly. Clone size appears in some rows only: once, few, many, or a class for an expanded clone.

J gene	V gene	clone size	D gene	CDR3 DNA	CDR3 protein
TRBJ1-1	TRBV29-1	.	TRBD1	TGCAGCGTCCTGGACAGGGTCAATAACATGAACACTGAAGCTTTCTTT	CSVLDRVNNMNTEAFF
TRBJ2-7	TRBV10-3	.	TRBD2	TGTGCCAGCATGAGGACTAGCGTCGAGCAGTACTTC	CASMRTSVEQYF
TRBJ1-6	TRBV30	.	.	TGTGCCTGGACCCCAAGTCGGCTAAATAATTCACCCCTCCACTTT	CAWTPSRLNNSPLHF
TRBJ2-1	TRBV6-2/TRBV6-3	.	TRBD2	TGTGCCAGCAGGAAAGCGGGGGGGCCCAATGAGCAGTTCTTC	CASRKAGGPNEQFF
TRBJ1-2	TRBV30	few	.	TGTGCCTGGAGTGTAAACAGGCAAGAGGGCTACACCTTC	CAWSVNRQEGYTF
TRBJ2-7	TRBV28	few	TRBD1	TGTGCCAGCAGCCCCAGGGGGCTTAAATCCTACGAGCAGTACTTC	CASSPRGLKSYEQYF
TRBJ2-1	TRBV10-2	few	.	TGCGCCAGCAGTGCCGGACCCAACAATGAGCAGTTCTTC	CASSAGPNNEQFF
TRBJ1-6	TRBV20-1	.	TRBD1	TGCAGTGCTAGTCCGAGGACAGGGGATTCACCCCTCCACTTT	CSASPRTGDSPLHF
TRBJ2-3	TRBV7-2	.	TRBD1	TGTGCCAGCAGTTATATGGGACAGGGGCGCACAGATACGCAGTATTTT	CASSYMGQGRTDTQYF
TRBJ2-1	TRBV7-9	.	TRBD1	TGTGCCAGCAGCCCCAGAACCGGACAGGGGGCGGCCTACAATGAGCAGTTCTTC	CASSPRTGQGAAYNEQFF
TRBJ1-2	TRBV15	many	.	TGTGCCACCAGCAGAGGAGGGTTTGGCTACACCTTC	CATSRGGFGYTF
TRBJ2-1	TRBV7-9	few	TRBD2	TGTGCCAGCAGCTTAGCGACTAGCGGGAGTATATTCGATGAGCAGTTCTTC	CASSLATSGSIFDEQFF
TRBJ1-5	TRBV7-2	.	.	TGTGCCAGCAGCCCACACTTGGGGGCAACTCAGCCCCAGCATTTT	CASSPHLGATQPQHF
TRBJ1-6	TRBV20-1	.	TRBD1	TGCAGTGCCTCACCGGGACAGTATAATTCACCCCTCCACTTT	CSASPGQYNSPLHF
TRBJ1-1	TRBV6-5	.	.	TGTGCCAGCAGTCGAGCAGATTTTAACACTGAAGCTTTCTTT	CASSRADFNTEAFF
TRBJ2-3	TRBV29-1	.	.	TGCAGCGTTGAAATGGGCGGGATCACAGATACGCAGTATTTT	CSVEMGGITDTQYF
TRBJ1-6	TRBV2	many	.	TGTGCCAGCCGTACAGGCGGATATAATTCACCCCTCCACTTT	CASRTGGYNSPLHF
TRBJ1-1	TRBV29-1	.	.	TGCAGCGGCCGACGGGGGATGAACACTGAAGCTTTCTTT	CSGRRGMNTEAFF
TRBJ1-2	TRBV27	many	.	TGTGCCAGCAGTTTATCCAACCCCAAGGCAATCAACTATGGCTACACCTTC	CASSLSNPKAINYGYTF
TRBJ1-5	TRBV11-2	many	.	TGTGCCAGCAGCTTAGGAAGGGAACAGCCCCAGCATTTT	CASSLGREQPQHF